Shown below are 15 T cell receptor beta chains from a single sample sequenced in a study of CD8+ T cells in alopecia areata. Extraction and reverse transcription of RNA yielded cDNA as the sequencing template. Measured with immunoSEQ multiplex PCR; TCRdb has only the in-frame clones, and not every one. The sample lists more than 100,000 clones; around 56% were seen once. Noted treatment: oral pan-JAK inhibitor, 5-10 mg twice daily. Sequencing used CD4+ T cells sorted from blood, obtained at week 4, from a patient treated with tofacitinib. Every receptor here comes from a human donor with alopecia areata.

This clone was seen a few times. This chain links TRBV18 with TRBJ2-3; the D is unclear. V lost 5 bases and J lost 1, with 10 bases in between. Germline V gene data show CDR1 as KGHSH and CDR2 as LQKENI. The CDR3 sequence is 14 residues long. The CDR3 nucleotides read TGTGCCAGCTCAGCCCGGAGCCGCACAGATACGCAGTATTTT. It codes for CASSARSRTDTQYF.

The rearrangement links TRBV6-6 to TRBJ1-2; 7 nucleotides align to TRBD1. In germline, CDR1 is MNHNY, CDR2 SVGAGI (reference sequence). V was pared by 5 bases and J by 4 bases, with 4 bases of the junction left unmatched. CDR3 length: 13 amino acids. The CDR3 sequence: CASSAGDSYGYTF. The CDR3 nucleotides read TGTGCCAGCAGTGCGGGGGACAGCTATGGCTACACCTTC.

This clone was seen once. The chain employs TRBV9 and TRBJ2-1; unclear D gene. Trimming shortened V by 3 bases and J by 4 bases, and 8 bases separated the two germline ends. This CDR3 has 13 residues. CDR1 is SGDLS, CDR2 YYNGEE, per germline. The CDR3: CASSARRYNEQFF. The CDR3, as DNA: TGTGCCAGCAGCGCTCGGAGATACAATGAGCAGTTCTTC.

There are many counts of this clone. The CDR3 sequence: CASSLSDTQYF. CDR3 nucleotide sequence: TGTGCCAGCAGCTTATCAGATACGCAGTATTTT. V usage is TRBV7-2 and J usage is TRBJ2-3; no firm D call. V was cut by 2 bases and J by 4 bases, with 1 base left in between. CDR1 is SGHTA, CDR2 FQGNSA, per germline. The CDR3 covers 11 residues.

This chain joins TRBV30 and TRBJ1-2; TRBD1 matches 7 bases. V shed 3 bases, J shed 3 bases, and the junction held 7 bases outside the gene matches. Germline V lookup: CDR1 GTSNPN, CDR2 SVGIG (reference sequence). This CDR3 has 14 residues. This CDR3 reads CAWRKGDSHYGYTF. The DNA for the CDR3 is TGTGCCTGGAGGAAAGGGGACAGTCACTATGGCTACACCTTC. The whole variable domain, remainder taken from reference TRBV30 and TRBJ1-2, is SQTIHQWPATLVQPVGSPLSLECTVEGTSNPNLYWYRQAAGRGLQLLFYSVGIGQISSEVPQNLSASRPQDRQFILSSKKLLLSDSGFYLCAWRKGDSHYGYTFGSGTRLTVV.

This chain connects TRBV5-6 to TRBJ1-2; 12 nucleotides match TRBD1. The junction had 6 bases not matched to a gene; V was cut back by 5 bases and J by 4 bases. The CDR3 runs to 15 residues. Germline CDR1 reads SGHDT; CDR2 reads YYEEEE. The CDR3 region has the DNA TGTGCCAGCAGTTCCGGGACAGGGGGCGTCTATGGCTACACCTTC. Encoded protein: CASSSGTGGVYGYTF.

This chain connects TRBV30 to TRBJ1-5, with D unclear. The length of the CDR3 is 15 residues. Trimming pared 0 bases from V and 4 bases from J, leaving 13 bases between. CDR1 and CDR2 from the germline V gene are GTSNPN and SVGIG (reference sequence). DNA for the CDR3: TGTGCCTGGAGTGTAGAGGCGGAACTGAATCAGCCCCAGCATTTT. This translates into CAWSVEAELNQPQHF.

This chain connects TRBV29-1 to TRBJ2-5; D remains ambiguous. Trimming cost V 6 bases and J 3 bases, with 2 bases left between them. The CDR3 has 9 residues. Germline CDR1 and CDR2: SQVTM and ANQGSEA. The CDR3 loop reads CSVKETQYF. In DNA form, the CDR3 reads TGCAGCGTAAAAGAGACCCAGTACTTC.

This clone was picked up a small number of times. V is TRBV29-1 and J is TRBJ2-5; TRBD1 aligns across 8 bases. Trimming removed 6 bases from V and 4 bases from J; junction bases left unmatched: 4. In germline, CDR1 is SQVTM, CDR2 ANQGSEA. This CDR3 is built from 12 residues. The DNA for the CDR3 is TGCAGCGTGCGACAGGGGCTAGAGACCCAGTACTTC. It is translated as CSVRQGLETQYF.

The chain uses TRBV25-1 and TRBJ1-3, with D maybe TRBD1 (6 bases). The CDR3 runs to 13 residues. Germline CDR1 MGHDK, CDR2 SYGVNS. V lost 6 bases, J lost 4 bases, and 10 bases lay in between. In DNA form, the CDR3 reads TGTGCCAGCAGGCCGGGACAAGGAAACACCATATATTTT. This gives the protein CASRPGQGNTIYF.

This sequence joins TRBV29-1 and TRBJ2-3; D unresolved. The V gene's germline CDR1 is SQVTM and CDR2 ANQGSEA. This CDR3 comprises 12 residues. V lost 4 bases and J lost 4, with 9 bases in between. CDR3 region: CSVVFVADTQYF. The CDR3 DNA follows: TGCAGCGTTGTTTTTGTGGCAGATACGCAGTATTTT.

In its sample, this clone was seen a few times. The chain is built from TRBV7-8 and TRBJ2-1; D is unresolved. This CDR3 region has 15 residues. Trimming removed 3 bases from V and 0 bases from J, with 9 bases in between. The germline V gene encodes CDR1 SGHVS and CDR2 FQNEAQ. The CDR3 DNA sequence: TGTGCCAGCAGCTTCTCTTTGAGCTCCTACAATGAGCAGTTCTTC. Translating gives CASSFSLSSYNEQFF.

The table lists this clone with a few counts. One junction end does not reproduce the germline sequence, and a read error may be involved. The rearrangement uses TRBV5-1 and TRBJ2-7; D possibly corresponds to TRBD2 (6 bases). The germline gives CDR1 SGHRS, CDR2 YFSETQ. The CDR3 contains 13 residues. The CDR3: CASTLGQAGEQYF. As DNA, the CDR3 is TGCGCCAGCACCTTGGGGCAGGCGGGGGAGCAGTACTTC.

The V call is TRBV19, the J call TRBJ2-2; 8 nucleotides line up with TRBD2. J gave up 6 bases and V 7 bases, and 13 bases lay outside the gene matches. The length of the CDR3 is 16 residues. Germline V gene lookup returns CDR1 LNHDA and CDR2 SQIVND (reference sequence). DNA of the CDR3: TGTGCCAGTACCGTGGGTCTGGGGCGGGAGGCCGGGGAGCTGTTTTTT. Translation: CASTVGLGREAGELFF.

The V gene is TRBV23-1, the J gene TRBJ1-1; the match to TRBD1 covers 10 bases. TRBV23-1 is identified as an open reading frame with a role that is uncertain. This CDR3 is built from 19 residues. The V gene end was trimmed by 3 bases and the J gene end by 0 bases; junction bases not matched to a gene: 13. This CDR3 is CASSQFPGTGDLMNTEAFF. DNA of the CDR3: TGCGCCAGCAGTCAGTTCCCGGGGACAGGGGATTTGATGAACACTGAAGCTTTCTTT.